Below, 17 T cell receptor beta chains from the same sample are listed, as sequenced in a study of OX40 agonist ivuxolimab in advanced cancers. Assay used: immunoSEQ multiplex PCR; TCRdb lists only in-frame clones, some missing. Of tens of thousands of clones in the sample, over 70% were seen once. Material: CD4+ or CD8+ T cells sorted from blood, obtained in a trial of the OX40 agonist ivuxolimab. The receptors derive from an adult with an advanced solid tumor such as melanoma, head and neck, liver or kidney cancer.

The chain recombines TRBV30 with TRBJ2-3; TRBD2 matches at 8 bases. The CDR3 has 14 amino acids. Germline V CDR1 and CDR2: GTSNPN, SVGIG (reference sequence). The V gene end was trimmed by 2 bases and the J gene end by 3 bases; junction bases not matched to a gene: 4. This CDR3 is CAWSSGSMTDTQYF. The CDR3 region has the DNA TGTGCCTGGAGTAGCGGGAGTATGACAGATACGCAGTATTTT.

The V gene is TRBV6-5, the J gene TRBJ2-7; 7 bases are a match to TRBD1. The CDR3 consists of 14 residues. Germline-derived CDR1 and CDR2 are MNHEY and SVGAGI. The junction had 5 bases not matched to a gene; V was cut back by 2 bases and J by 4 bases. CDR3 bases: TGTGCCAGCAGTTACCAGACAGGGCAGTACGAGCAGTACTTC. Its translation: CASSYQTGQYEQYF.

The chain employs TRBV6-4 and TRBJ2-3; 8 nucleotides match TRBD1. After removal of 4 bases from V and 3 bases from J, the junction contained 3 bases not matched to a gene. Germline CDR1 reads MRHNA; CDR2 reads SNTAGT. The CDR3 totals 14 residues. The CDR3 reads CASSARQGTDTQYF. The CDR3 region has the DNA TGTGCCAGCAGTGCCAGACAGGGGACAGATACGCAGTATTTT.

The CDR3 protein is CASSVPGGGPTSSYNEQFF. DNA of the CDR3: TGTGCCAGTAGTGTTCCCGGCGGGGGGCCTACGAGCTCCTACAATGAGCAGTTCTTC. V gene TRBV19 combines with J gene TRBJ2-1, with 8 bases aligning to TRBD2. The CDR3 runs to 19 residues. The germline CDR1 and CDR2 sequences are LNHDA and SQIVND (reference sequence). The V segment lost 5 bases and the J segment 0 bases; nucleotides outside the gene matches: 15.

This clone appeared a single time. The chain recombines TRBV27 with TRBJ1-1; 7 bases are shared with TRBD1. Germline V gives CDR1 MNHEY, CDR2 SMNVEV (reference sequence). This CDR3 has 14 residues. Trimming at V came to 5 bases and at J to 1 base, leaving 4 bases not matched to a gene. This chain's CDR3 is CASSPRTGNTEAFF. CDR3 DNA: TGTGCCAGCAGTCCCCGGACAGGGAACACTGAAGCTTTCTTT.

The J gene is TRBJ1-1, the V gene TRBV2; perhaps TRBD1 as D (5 bases). CDR1 is SNHLY, CDR2 FYNNEI, per germline. V was shortened by 4 bases and J by 5 bases, with 17 bases between the two germline ends. This CDR3 is 15 amino acids long. CDR3 bases: TGTGCCAGCAGTGGGTTGGCCGGGGCTGGTACTGAAGCTTTCTTT. Its protein product is CASSGLAGAGTEAFF.

The rearrangement uses TRBV5-1 and TRBJ1-2; 8 nucleotides line up with TRBD1. Looked up from germline, CDR1 is SGHRS and CDR2 is YFSETQ. Losses at the gene ends were 2 bases for V and 5 bases for J; bases not matched to a gene: 5. This CDR3 is 14 amino acids long. The CDR3 DNA is TGCGCCAGCAGCTTAAGGACAGGGCGGTATGGCTACACCTTC. Its protein is CASSLRTGRYGYTF.

The V call is TRBV5-1, the J call TRBJ2-7, with TRBD1 matching 10 bases. The V and J ends lost 0 bases and 3 bases, in that order; junction bases with no gene match: 0. Per germline, CDR1 SGHRS and CDR2 YFSETQ. The CDR3 contains 14 residues. CDR3 nucleotide sequence: TGCGCCAGCAGCTTGGGGACAGGGGGCTACGAGCAGTACTTC. Its translation is CASSLGTGGYEQYF.

The chain recombines TRBV7-3 with TRBJ2-7; D possibly corresponds to TRBD1 (5 bases). The V end was cut by 5 bases, the J end by 0 bases, with 20 bases between. CDR3 size: 17 residues. Germline lookup yields CDR1 SGHTA and CDR2 FQGTGA. CDR3 protein: CASSVLIAGPSSYEQYF. CDR3 bases: TGTGCCAGCAGCGTCTTAATAGCAGGGCCTAGCTCCTACGAGCAGTACTTC.

The chain uses TRBV5-1 and TRBJ1-4; D remains unclear. The CDR3 covers 16 residues. Germline CDR1 and CDR2: SGHRS and YFSETQ. V lost 3 bases, J lost 0 bases, and 12 bases lay in between. CDR3 in amino acids: CASSYGGVATNEKLFF. CDR3 coding DNA: TGCGCCAGCAGCTATGGCGGGGTTGCAACTAATGAAAAACTGTTTTTT.

The chain is built from TRBV5-1 and TRBJ2-3; D unclear. CDR3 length equals 16 residues. CDR1 and CDR2 (germline): SGHRS, YFSETQ. V lost 0 bases and J 0 bases, leaving 11 bases between the germline ends. CDR3 in amino acids: CASSLGLGTSTDTQYF. DNA for the CDR3: TGCGCCAGCAGCTTGGGCCTTGGAACTAGCACAGATACGCAGTATTTT.

This chain joins TRBV4-3 and TRBJ2-7, with 10 bases matching TRBD2. CDR3 length: 15 residues. Germline CDR1 reads LGHNA; CDR2 reads YSLEER. The ends lost 1 base at V and 3 bases at J; junction bases unmatched: 3. The CDR3 bases are TGCGCCAGCAGCCAAGGTCCTAGCGGGAGCTACGAGCAGTACTTC. Translating it yields CASSQGPSGSYEQYF.

This clone was detected only once. The chain joins TRBV2 to TRBJ2-1; D perhaps matches TRBD2 (7 bases). V was cut by 7 bases and J by 6 bases, with 19 bases left in between. The V gene's germline CDR1 is SNHLY and CDR2 FYNNEI. This CDR3 contains 15 residues. CDR3 residues: CASTILRGAGNEQFF. The DNA of the CDR3 is TGTGCCAGCACCATTTTACGGGGGGCCGGCAATGAGCAGTTCTTC.

The V and J genes are TRBV5-1 and TRBJ2-5, with D perhaps matching TRBD2 (7 bases). CDR3 length: 13 residues. Trimming removed 6 bases from V and 5 bases from J, with 14 bases in between. Germline loops: CDR1 SGHRS, CDR2 YFSETQ. The CDR3 here is CASNGGLQETQYF. CDR3 sequence (DNA): TGCGCCAGCAACGGGGGGCTCCAGGAGACCCAGTACTTC.

The gene calls are TRBV10-1 and TRBJ2-2; D ambiguous. V lost 0 bases to trimming and J lost 9 bases, with 8 bases between them. Germline-derived CDR1 and CDR2 are WNHNN and SYGVQD (reference sequence). The CDR3 extends over 13 amino acids. CDR3 sequence reads: CASSESGARELFF. The CDR3 DNA reads TGCGCCAGCAGTGAGTCGGGCGCAAGGGAGCTGTTTTTT.

The chain recombines TRBV7-6 with TRBJ1-4; possibly TRBD1 for D (5 bases). Looked up from germline, CDR1 is SGHVS and CDR2 is FNYEAQ. Trimming removed 4 bases from V and 6 bases from J, with 15 bases in between. This CDR3 region has 15 residues. The CDR3 sequence is CASSSGREKDEKLFF. Here the CDR3 DNA reads TGTGCCAGCAGCTCGGGACGAGAAAAGGATGAAAAACTGTTTTTT.

The V and J genes are TRBV7-6 and TRBJ2-7; tentatively, D is TRBD2 (7 bases). The germline gives CDR1 SGHVS, CDR2 FNYEAQ. Trimming shortened V by 5 bases and J by 2 bases, and 13 bases separated the two germline ends. The CDR3 totals 14 residues. CDR3 nucleotides: TGTGCCAGCAGCGGCGGGGGCCGGACCTACGAGCAGTACTTC. Translated: CASSGGGRTYEQYF.